This TCR beta chain was captured by sequencing in a study of T cells in Graves' hyperthyroidism and ophthalmopathy. A patient was excluded if there was uncontrolled infection, other autoimmune disease, pregnancy or lactation. Researchers took RNA transcripts and amplified the TCR beta CDR3 regions from them. Initially, a first-round RT-PCR of the TCR CDR3 employed the HTBI primer set. TCRdb recomputed calls from the multiplex PCR reads with MiXCR, one row per CDR3 protein. The table lists under 350,000 distinct CDR3 sequences, roughly 13% of them singletons. The CDR3 sequence is 15 residues long. This clonotype was seen at least ten times. One junction end does not reproduce the germline sequence, and a read error may be involved.

This sequence was found in a woman between 35 and 50 years old with Graves' ophthalmopathy. The chain uses TRBV12-3 or TRBV12-4 and TRBJ2-1; 11 positions match TRBD2. The material sequenced was blood. CDR3 residues: CASSLAGGYLNEQFF. CDR3 bases: TGTGCCAGCAGCTTAGCGGGAGGGTACCTCAATGAGCAGTTCTTC.